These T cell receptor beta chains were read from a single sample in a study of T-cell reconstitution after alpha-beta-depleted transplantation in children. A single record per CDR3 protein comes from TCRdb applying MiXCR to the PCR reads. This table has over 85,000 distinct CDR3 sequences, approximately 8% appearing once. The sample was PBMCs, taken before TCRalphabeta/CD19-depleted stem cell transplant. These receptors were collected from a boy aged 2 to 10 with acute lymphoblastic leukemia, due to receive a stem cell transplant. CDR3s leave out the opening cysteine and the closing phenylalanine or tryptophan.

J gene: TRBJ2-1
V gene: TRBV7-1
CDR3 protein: ASSPALSGAHNEQF

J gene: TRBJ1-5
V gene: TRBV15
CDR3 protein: ATSREGGVWQPQH

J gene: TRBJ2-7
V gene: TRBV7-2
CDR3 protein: ASSQPFPLGYEQY

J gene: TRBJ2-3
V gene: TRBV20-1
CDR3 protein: SASAPGASTDTQY

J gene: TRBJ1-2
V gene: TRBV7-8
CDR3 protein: ASSRGGLSYGYT

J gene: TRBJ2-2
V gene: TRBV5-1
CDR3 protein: ASSRGQANTGELF

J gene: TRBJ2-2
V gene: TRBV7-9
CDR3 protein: ASSSVADVGGELF

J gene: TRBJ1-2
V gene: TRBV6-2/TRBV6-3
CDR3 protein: ASRGTSAYGYT

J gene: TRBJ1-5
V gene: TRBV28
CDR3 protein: ASSSTSSNQPQH

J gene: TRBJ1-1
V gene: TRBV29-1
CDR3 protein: SVDRGPMNTEAF

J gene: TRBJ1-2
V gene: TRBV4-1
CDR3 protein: ASSQLNGYGYT

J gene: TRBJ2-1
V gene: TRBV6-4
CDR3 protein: ASSDSTRRGGGQF

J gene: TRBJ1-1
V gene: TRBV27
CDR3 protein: ASSLLTGGEAF

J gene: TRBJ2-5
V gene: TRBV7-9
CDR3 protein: ASSPISVETQY

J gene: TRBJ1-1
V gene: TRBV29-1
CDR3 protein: SVTQWSDEAF

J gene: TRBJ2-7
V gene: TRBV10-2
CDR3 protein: ASHPRGGLYEQY

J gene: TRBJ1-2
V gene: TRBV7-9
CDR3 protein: ASSPLGTVDGYT

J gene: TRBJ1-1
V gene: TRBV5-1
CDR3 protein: ASSTSGPGSGHTEAF

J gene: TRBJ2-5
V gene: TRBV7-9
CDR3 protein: AIGQGRQETQY

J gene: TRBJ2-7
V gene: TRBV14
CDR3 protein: ASSQAGWGVYEQY

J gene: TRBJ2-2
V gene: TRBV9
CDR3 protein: ASSVTGTLTGELF

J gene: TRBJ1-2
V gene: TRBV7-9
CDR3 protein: ASRQVPGGYT

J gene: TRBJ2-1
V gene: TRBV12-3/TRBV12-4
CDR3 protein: ASSFSGTSGSYNEQF

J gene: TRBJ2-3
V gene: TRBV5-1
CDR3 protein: ASSFSGGATDTQY

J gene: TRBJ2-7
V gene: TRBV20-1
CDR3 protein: SASDRNSYEQY

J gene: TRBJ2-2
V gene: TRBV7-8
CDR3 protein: ASSSNAGGASTGELF

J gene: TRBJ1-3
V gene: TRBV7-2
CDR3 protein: ASSFTPGAAGNTIY

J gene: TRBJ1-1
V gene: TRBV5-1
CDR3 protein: ASSEGLRNTEAF

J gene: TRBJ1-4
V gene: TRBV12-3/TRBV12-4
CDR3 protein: ASSPLNTGNLF

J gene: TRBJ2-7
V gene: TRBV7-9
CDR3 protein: ASSPTQGAPWEQY

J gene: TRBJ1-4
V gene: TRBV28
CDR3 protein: ASSLFSEGATNEKLF

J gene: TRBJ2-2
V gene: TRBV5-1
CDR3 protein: ASSDSSNTGELF

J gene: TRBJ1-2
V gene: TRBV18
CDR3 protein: ASSPTTGVQNYGYT